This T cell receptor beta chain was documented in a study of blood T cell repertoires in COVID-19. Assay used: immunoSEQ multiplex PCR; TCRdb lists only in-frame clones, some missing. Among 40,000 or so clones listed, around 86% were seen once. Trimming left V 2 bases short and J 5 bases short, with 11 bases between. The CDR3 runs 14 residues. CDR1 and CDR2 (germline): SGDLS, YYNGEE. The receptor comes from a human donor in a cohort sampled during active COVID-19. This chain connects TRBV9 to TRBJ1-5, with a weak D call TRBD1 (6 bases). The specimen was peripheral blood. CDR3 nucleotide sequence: TGTGCCAGCAGCGTGGCAGGGGTTGATCAGCCCCAGCATTTT. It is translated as CASSVAGVDQPQHF.